Presented here are 7 T cell receptor beta chains from one specimen sequenced in a study of regulatory and conventional T cells in RAG deficiency. Blood CD4+ CD25-low CD127-high conventional T cells supplied the genomic DNA template. TCRdb's table, derived via immunoSEQ multiplex PCR, lists solely in-frame clones and lacks some. This table holds around 29,000 clones, about 95% found once. The sample also formed part of further work on regulatory T cells. This second study notes: The PCR used 52 TRBV and 13 TRBJ primers.

Sequences were obtained from CD25- CD4+ T cells sorted from blood. The origin of the receptors is a human donor in good health.

In DNA, the CDR3 is TGTGCCAGCTGGACAGGGCGGGGAGAGACCCAGTACTTC. Residues: CASWTGRGETQYF. The rearrangement joins TRBV6-5 to TRBJ2-5; the match to TRBD1 covers 8 bases. CDR1 and CDR2 (germline): MNHEY, SVGAGI. The CDR3 consists of 13 residues. J lost 4 bases, V lost 8 bases, and 6 bases had no gene match.

The CDR3 sequence is CASSLPLAGHSYNEQFF. The CDR3 DNA is TGTGCCAGCAGTTTGCCCCTAGCGGGGCACTCCTACAATGAGCAGTTCTTC. This chain links TRBV28 with TRBJ2-1, with TRBD2 matching over 9 bases. Germline V gene lookup returns CDR1 MDHEN and CDR2 SYDVKM. V dropped 3 bases and J dropped 0; count of bases not matched to a gene: 6. The CDR3 contains 17 residues.

V and J are TRBV4-1 and TRBJ2-2; 9 positions agree with TRBD2. From germline, CDR1 is MGHRA and CDR2 YSYEKL. The CDR3 has 18 residues. V shed 2 bases, J shed 0 bases, and the junction held 7 bases outside the gene matches. CDR3 loop: CASSQFPSGATNTGELFF. The CDR3 coding sequence is TGCGCCAGCAGCCAATTCCCTAGCGGGGCGACGAACACCGGGGAGCTGTTTTTT.

This clone has a single count. CDR3 in DNA: TGTGCCAGCAGCTTCACAGGGGCCTATGGCTACACCTTC. It encodes CASSFTGAYGYTF. This chain connects TRBV7-3 to TRBJ1-2, with 7 bases that match TRBD1. This CDR3 region has 13 residues. Trimming took 3 bases from V and 4 from J; bases not matched to a gene: 2. The V gene's germline CDR1 is SGHTA and CDR2 FQGTGA. The full variable domain, in which reference TRBV7-3 and TRBJ1-2 provide the parts outside the CDR3, is GAGVSQTPSNKVTEKGKYVELRCDPISGHTALYWYRQSLGQGPEFLIYFQGTGAADDSGLPNDRFFAVRPEGSVSTLKIQRTERGDSAVYLCASSFTGAYGYTFGSGTRLTVV.

The chain couples TRBV5-4 to TRBJ2-1; no clear D. Trimming pared 6 bases from V and 0 bases from J, leaving 19 bases between. The CDR3 is 17 residues long. CDR1 SGHNT and CDR2 YYREEE come from the germline V gene (reference sequence). CDR3 nucleotide sequence: TGTGCCAGCAACACAAGGTCCGGGTCCAGCTCCTACAATGAGCAGTTCTTC. It codes for CASNTRSGSSSYNEQFF. The complete variable domain, with remaining parts taken from reference TRBV5-4 and TRBJ2-1, reads ETGVTQSPTHLIKTRGQQVTLRCSSQSGHNTVSWYQQALGQGPQFIFQYYREEENGRGNFPPRFSGLQFPNYSSELNVNALELDDSALYLCASNTRSGSSSYNEQFFGPGTRLTVL.

V usage is TRBV2 and J usage is TRBJ1-6; 7 nucleotides line up with TRBD1. CDR1 is SNHLY, CDR2 FYNNEI, per germline. This CDR3 has 14 residues. J gave up 9 bases and V 6 bases, and 8 bases lay outside the gene matches. CDR3 sequence: CASSVQGLGSPLHF. For the CDR3, the DNA is TGTGCCAGCAGCGTACAGGGGTTGGGTTCACCCCTCCACTTT.

The J gene is TRBJ2-1, the V gene TRBV5-1; 10 bases match TRBD2. Trimming removed 0 bases from V and 0 bases from J; junction bases left unmatched: 12. The germline CDR1 and CDR2 sequences are SGHRS and YFSETQ. The CDR3 contains 20 residues. CDR3 sequence (DNA): TGCGCCAGCAGCTTGGCCGTTCTAGCGGGGGTCCCGAGCTCCTACAATGAGCAGTTCTTC. Translating it yields CASSLAVLAGVPSSYNEQFF.